These T cell receptor beta chains were read from a single sample in a study of blood T cell repertoires in COVID-19. The assay was immunoSEQ multiplex PCR, and TCRdb's table has in-frame clones only and misses some. This sample has about 200,000 clones, with around nine tenths found just once. Material for sequencing was peripheral blood. The receptors shown here come from a man aged 55 to 70 with acute or convalescent COVID-19. Each CDR3 is given with its conserved first and last residue. The D gene is left open where the match is weak. Clone size is not always given. Where it is, it says once, few, many or a class for expanded clones.

D | size | J | V | DNA | CDR3
TRBD1 | NA | TRBJ2-5 | TRBV9 | TGTGCCAGCTCTAGGGGGCCGAAGACCCAGTACTTC | CASSRGPKTQYF
TRBD1 | NA | TRBJ1-1 | TRBV3-1/TRBV3-2 | TGTGCCAGCAGCTTACAGGGGGCATGGGGCACTGAAGCTTTCTTT | CASSLQGAWGTEAFF
NA | few | TRBJ2-1 | TRBV19 | TGTGCCAGTACACCTCGCACAGATTTACGGGAGCAGTTCTTC | CASTPRTDLREQFF
NA | NA | TRBJ2-1 | TRBV4-3 | TGCGCCAGCAGCCAAGAAGACAGGTTTTCCTACAATGAGCAGTTCTTC | CASSQEDRFSYNEQFF
NA | once | TRBJ1-2 | TRBV19 | TGTGCCCCCGAAGGCCGGGGGACGGGAAATGGCTACACCTTC | CAPEGRGTGNGYTF
TRBD1 | few | TRBJ1-1 | TRBV5-5 | TGTGCCAGCAGCCCCGGGACAGAGAACACTGAAGCTTTCTTT | CASSPGTENTEAFF
TRBD2 | NA | TRBJ2-1 | TRBV7-2 | TGTGCCAGCAGCCCGACCGGGACTAAAGGTAATGAGCAGTTCTTC | CASSPTGTKGNEQFF
TRBD1 | NA | TRBJ1-1 | TRBV6-5 | TGTGCCAGCAGTTACGTCGACAGGGGCGCTGAAGCTTTCTTT | CASSYVDRGAEAFF
NA | NA | TRBJ1-2 | TRBV2 | TGTGCCAGCAGGAAACAGGAGAACTATGGCTACACCTTC | CASRKQENYGYTF
NA | NA | TRBJ2-7 | TRBV5-8 | TGTGCCAGCAGCTCTGCCGGGACAACATCCTACGAGCAGTACTTC | CASSSAGTTSYEQYF
NA | NA | TRBJ1-2 | TRBV18 | TGTGCCAGCTCTCGAGACAGAGTCAATAACTATGGCTACACCTTC | CASSRDRVNNYGYTF
TRBD2 | NA | TRBJ2-3 | TRBV5-1 | TGCGCCAGCAGCCCCGGGGGGGACACAGATACGCAGTATTTT | CASSPGGDTDTQYF
NA | NA | TRBJ1-1 | TRBV28 | TGTGCCAGCAGTCCCAATAGGGGAAACACTGAAGCTTTCTTT | CASSPNRGNTEAFF
TRBD2 | NA | TRBJ2-5 | TRBV7-9 | TGTGCCAGCAGCTCGCCGGGACTAGCGAAGGAGACCCAGTACTTC | CASSSPGLAKETQYF
NA | NA | TRBJ1-5 | TRBV19 | TGTGCCAGTAGTATCAGGGCAGGGATAAGCAATCAGCCCCAGCATTTT | CASSIRAGISNQPQHF
NA | NA | TRBJ1-1 | TRBV21-1 | TGTGCCAGCGCCGAGGGGGGGCACACTGAAGCTTTCTTT | CASAEGGHTEAFF